This T cell receptor (beta chain) was obtained from a study of OX40 agonist ivuxolimab in advanced cancers. Per the germline V gene, CDR1 is SGHRS and CDR2 is YFSETQ. The CDR3 is 16 amino acids. V lost 0 bases and J lost 3; bases outside the gene matches: 7. With baseline, cycle 4 day 1, and cycle 7 day 1 as timepoints, blood was sampled. This clone occurred once. TCRdb's copy holds only in-frame clones and misses some; the assay was immunoSEQ multiplex PCR. The sample shows fewer than 85,000 clones, 89% of them seen only once. The chain recombines TRBV5-1 with TRBJ2-3; TRBD1 agrees at 7 bases. The specimen was CD4+ or CD8+ T cells sorted from blood, collected in a trial of the OX40 agonist ivuxolimab. This receptor was taken from an adult with an advanced solid tumor such as melanoma, head and neck, liver or kidney cancer. CDR3 sequence reads: CASSLARQGRTDTQYF. In DNA, the CDR3 is TGCGCCAGCAGCTTGGCCAGACAGGGTAGGACAGATACGCAGTATTTT.